This T cell receptor beta chain stems from a study of cytomegalovirus exposure and HLA in healthy donors. Study at large: Of roughly 400 genotyped donors, about 81% clustered with self-reported Caucasian donors.

Use of 60 Vbeta and 13 Jbeta primers characterized the PCR. Method: immunoSEQ multiplex PCR; TCRdb's copy keeps in-frame clones and lacks some. Seen here are 120,000 to 150,000 clones, roughly 80% observed once, and the top ten hold approximately 3.2%. J was trimmed by 4 bases and V by 2 bases; bases with no gene match: 2. CDR1 is SGHTA, CDR2 FQGTGA, per germline. This CDR3 contains 15 residues. Study outcomes and limitations: TCR beta V- and J-gene trimming was later associated with a missense DCLRE1C variant. The study put about 180 TCR beta chains on its list as cytomegalovirus-associated. The availability of immune exposure information extended only to CMV serostatus.

Remarks on this clone: Its cognate antigen is unknown.

This rearrangement joins TRBV7-3 to TRBJ2-3; 11 nucleotides line up with TRBD2. This receptor was obtained from a man aged 40-49 years in good health and CMV-seronegative. The sequenced sample consisted of PBMCs. The DNA of the CDR3 is TGTGCCAGCAGCTTACTAGCGGGGGGAGCAGATACGCAGTATTTT. It encodes CASSLLAGGADTQYF.